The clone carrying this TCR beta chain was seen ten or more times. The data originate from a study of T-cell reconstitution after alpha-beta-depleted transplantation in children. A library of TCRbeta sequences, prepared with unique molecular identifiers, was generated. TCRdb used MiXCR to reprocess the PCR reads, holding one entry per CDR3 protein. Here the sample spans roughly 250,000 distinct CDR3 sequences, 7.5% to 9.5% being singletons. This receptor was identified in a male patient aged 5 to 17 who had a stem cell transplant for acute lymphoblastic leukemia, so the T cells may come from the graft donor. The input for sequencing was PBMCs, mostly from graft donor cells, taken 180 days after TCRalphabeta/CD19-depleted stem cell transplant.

The CDR3 sequence: CASSTRQGGWYF. For the CDR3, the DNA is TGTGCCAGCAGTACACGACAGGGGGGGTGGTACTTC. The rearrangement uses TRBV6-5 and TRBJ2-5, with 9 positions matching TRBD1. This CDR3 contains 12 residues. V was clipped by 5 bases and J by 13 bases; unmatched bases: 8. Germline CDR1 and CDR2: MNHEY and SVGAGI.